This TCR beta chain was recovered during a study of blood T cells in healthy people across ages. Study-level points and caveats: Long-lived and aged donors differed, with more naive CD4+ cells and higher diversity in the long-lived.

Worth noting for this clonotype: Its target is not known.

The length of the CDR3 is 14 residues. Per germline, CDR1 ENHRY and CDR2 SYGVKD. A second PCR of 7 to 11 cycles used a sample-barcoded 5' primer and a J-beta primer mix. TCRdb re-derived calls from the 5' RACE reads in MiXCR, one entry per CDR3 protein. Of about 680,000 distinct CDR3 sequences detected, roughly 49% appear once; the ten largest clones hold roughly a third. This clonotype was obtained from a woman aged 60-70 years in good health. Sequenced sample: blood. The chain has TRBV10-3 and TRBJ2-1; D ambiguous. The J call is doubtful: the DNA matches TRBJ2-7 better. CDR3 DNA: TGTGCCATCATGCGTGACGGCTCCTACAATGAGCAGTACTTC. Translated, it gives CAIMRDGSYNEQYF.